This paragraph covers one TCR beta chain sequence. The antigen remains undetermined. This sample was included in a study of cytomegalovirus exposure and HLA in healthy donors. General study results and limits: The analysis excluded some indistinguishable V segments, including TRBV6-2 and TRBV6-3. Another analysis was done later, and it associated fewer than 20,000 TCR beta sequences with HLA alleles at 0.05 false discovery rate.

With 60 Vbeta and 13 Jbeta primers, the PCR was carried out. Assay: immunoSEQ multiplex PCR; the TCRdb copy retains only in-frame clones and omits some. This sample has about 120,000 clones, with about three quarters found just once. Germline loops: CDR1 LGHNA, CDR2 YNFKEQ. The CDR3 is 16 residues long. Between the trimmed V and J ends, which lost 0 bases and 0 bases, there was a span of 11 bases. V gene TRBV4-2 combines with J gene TRBJ1-2; D might be TRBD1 (6 bases). Sequenced: PBMCs. The TCR comes from a woman aged 55-70 years in good health and CMV-seropositive. The CDR3 DNA sequence: TGTGCCAGCAGCCAAGATAGTTCAGGGGCTAACTATGGCTACACCTTC. Its protein product is CASSQDSSGANYGYTF.